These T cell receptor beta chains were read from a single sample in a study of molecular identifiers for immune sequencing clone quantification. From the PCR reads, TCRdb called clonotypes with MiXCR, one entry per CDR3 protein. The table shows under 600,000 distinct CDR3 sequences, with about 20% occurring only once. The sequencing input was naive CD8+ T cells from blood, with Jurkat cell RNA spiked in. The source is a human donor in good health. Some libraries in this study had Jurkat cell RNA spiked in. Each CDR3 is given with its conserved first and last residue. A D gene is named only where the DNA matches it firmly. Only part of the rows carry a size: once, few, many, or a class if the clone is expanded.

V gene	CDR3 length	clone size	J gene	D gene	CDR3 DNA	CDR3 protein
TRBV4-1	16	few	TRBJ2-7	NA	TGCGCCAGCAGCCAAGATGCCGGGGGATACTGCTACGAGCAGTACTTC	CASSQDAGGYCYEQYF
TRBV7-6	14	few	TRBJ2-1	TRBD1	TGTGCCAGCAGCAACCGACAGGGGGTCAATGAGCAGTTCTTC	CASSNRQGVNEQFF
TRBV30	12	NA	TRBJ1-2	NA	TGTGCCTGGAGTGCAGGGGTTCCGGGCTACACCTTC	CAWSAGVPGYTF
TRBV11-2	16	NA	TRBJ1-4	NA	TGTGCCAGCAGCTTAGTTGGAGGGCCAACTAATGAAAAACTGTTTTTT	CASSLVGGPTNEKLFF
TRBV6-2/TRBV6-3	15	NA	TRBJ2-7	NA	TGTGCCAGCAGTCCCCTCGCCCTGCAAAGGCAAGAGCAGTACTTC	CASSPLALQRQEQYF
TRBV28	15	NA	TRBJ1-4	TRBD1	TGTGCCAGCAGGGCGGGCGACAGGGTAGTTGAAAAACTGTTTTTT	CASRAGDRVVEKLFF
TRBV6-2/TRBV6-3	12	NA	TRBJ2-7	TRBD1	TGTGCCAGCAGTCCCGACAGGGCCGAGCAGTACTTC	CASSPDRAEQYF
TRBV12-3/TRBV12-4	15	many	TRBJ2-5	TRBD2	TGTGCCAGCAGACGAACGGGGACCCCGGGAGGGACCCAGTACTTC	CASRRTGTPGGTQYF
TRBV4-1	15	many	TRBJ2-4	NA	TGCGCCAGCAGCCAAGTACCGGGGGAGAAAAACATTCAGTACTTC	CASSQVPGEKNIQYF
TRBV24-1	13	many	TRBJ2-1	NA	TGTGCCACCAGTGATTTGCAAAACAATGAGCAGTTCTTC	CATSDLQNNEQFF
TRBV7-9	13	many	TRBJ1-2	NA	TGTGCCAGCAGCCTAGGCCCACCCAATGGCTACACCTTC	CASSLGPPNGYTF
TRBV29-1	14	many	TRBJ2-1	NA	TGCAGCGTTGAAGTGACAGAAGCCTACAATGAGCAGTTCTTC	CSVEVTEAYNEQFF
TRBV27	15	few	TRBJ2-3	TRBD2	TGTGCCATCGCGGGGGGGACTAGCGGGACAGATACGCAGTATTTT	CAIAGGTSGTDTQYF
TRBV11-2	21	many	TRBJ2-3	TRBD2	TGTGCCAGCAGCTTAGATACGTCTTGGCTAGCGGGAGGGCCTCTTCAAGATACGCAGTATTTT	CASSLDTSWLAGGPLQDTQYF
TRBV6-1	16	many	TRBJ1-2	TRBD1	TGTGCCAGCAGTTCCCTGACGACAGGGGCAGGCTATGGCTACACCTTC	CASSSLTTGAGYGYTF
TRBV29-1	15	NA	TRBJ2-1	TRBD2	TGCAGCGTTGGTCTAGCGGGAGCGGTCTACAATGGGCAGTTCTTC	CSVGLAGAVYNGQFF
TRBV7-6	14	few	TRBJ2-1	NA	TGTGCCAGCAGCTTAGCGCCGGGGTCGAATGAGCAGTTCTTC	CASSLAPGSNEQFF
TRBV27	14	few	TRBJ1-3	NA	TGTGCCAGCAGTGAAAGGGGCTCTGGAAACACCATATATTTT	CASSERGSGNTIYF
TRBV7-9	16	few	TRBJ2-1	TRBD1	TGTGCCAGCAGCCCAAGAACAGGGGGCTCCTACAATGAGCAGTTCTTC	CASSPRTGGSYNEQFF
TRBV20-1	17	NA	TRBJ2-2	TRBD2	TGCAGTGCTACGCCCACTACTAGCGGCTTTAACGCCGGGGAGCTGTTTTTT	CSATPTTSGFNAGELFF
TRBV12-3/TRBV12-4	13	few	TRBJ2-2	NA	TGTGCCAGCAGTTTATTTCTCACCGGGGAGCTGTTTTTT	CASSLFLTGELFF
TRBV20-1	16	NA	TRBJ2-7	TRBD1	TGCAGTGCTTTTCTTCCCGACAGGGGGCCTTCCTACGAGCAGTACTTC	CSAFLPDRGPSYEQYF
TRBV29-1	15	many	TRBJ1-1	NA	TGCAGCGTTGAACCCCCACTCAATAGGAACACTGAAGCTTTCTTT	CSVEPPLNRNTEAFF
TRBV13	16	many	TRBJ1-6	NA	TGTGCCAGCAGCTTAGTGGAGCCCCTAGGTCGTTCACCCCTCCACTTT	CASSLVEPLGRSPLHF
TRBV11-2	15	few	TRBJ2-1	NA	TGTGCCAGCAGCTCGACAGACGGGGTTGACAATGAGCAGTTCTTC	CASSSTDGVDNEQFF